In this sample, the clone carrying this T cell receptor (beta chain) turned up once. Profiled with immunoSEQ multiplex PCR; TCRdb holds only in-frame clones, not every one. The table has approximately 24,000 clones, over 70% seen once. The data were obtained in a study of OX40 agonist ivuxolimab in advanced cancers. V was pared by 2 bases and J by 5 bases, with 9 bases between. Germline V gene data show CDR1 as ENHRY and CDR2 as SYGVKD. The CDR3 has 13 residues. The sample was CD4+ or CD8+ T cells sorted from blood, taken in a trial of the OX40 agonist ivuxolimab. This TCR was recovered from an adult with an advanced solid tumor such as melanoma, head and neck, liver or kidney cancer. V usage is TRBV10-3 and J usage is TRBJ2-5; D is ambiguous. This CDR3 reads CAISEKGLETQYF. The CDR3 DNA reads TGTGCCATCAGTGAGAAGGGTTTGGAGACCCAGTACTTC.